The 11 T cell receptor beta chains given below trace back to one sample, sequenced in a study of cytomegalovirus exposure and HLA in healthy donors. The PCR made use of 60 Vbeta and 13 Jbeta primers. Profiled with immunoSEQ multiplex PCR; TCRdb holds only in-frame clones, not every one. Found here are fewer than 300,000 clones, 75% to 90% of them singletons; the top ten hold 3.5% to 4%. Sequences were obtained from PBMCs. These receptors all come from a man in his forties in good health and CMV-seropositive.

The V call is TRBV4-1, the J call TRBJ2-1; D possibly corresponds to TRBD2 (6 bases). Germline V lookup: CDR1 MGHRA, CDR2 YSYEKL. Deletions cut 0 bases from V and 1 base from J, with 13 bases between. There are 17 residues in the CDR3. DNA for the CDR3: TGCGCCAGCAGCCAAGATGTTAGCGGAAGATCCTACAATGAGCAGTTCTTC. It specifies CASSQDVSGRSYNEQFF.

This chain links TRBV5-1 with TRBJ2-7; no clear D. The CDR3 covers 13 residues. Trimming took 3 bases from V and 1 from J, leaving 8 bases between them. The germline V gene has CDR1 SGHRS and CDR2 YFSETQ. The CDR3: CASSSTLSYEQYF. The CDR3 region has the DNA TGCGCCAGCAGCTCCACTCTTTCCTACGAGCAGTACTTC.

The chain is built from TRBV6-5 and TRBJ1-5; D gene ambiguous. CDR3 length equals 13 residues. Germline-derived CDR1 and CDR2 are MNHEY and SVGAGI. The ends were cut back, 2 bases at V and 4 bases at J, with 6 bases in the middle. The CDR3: CASSYTVNQPQHF. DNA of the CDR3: TGTGCCAGCAGTTACACAGTTAATCAGCCCCAGCATTTT.

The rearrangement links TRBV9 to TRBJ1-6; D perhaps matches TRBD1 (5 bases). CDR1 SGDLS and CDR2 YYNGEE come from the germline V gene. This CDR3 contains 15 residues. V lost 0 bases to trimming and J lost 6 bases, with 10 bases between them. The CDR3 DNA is TGTGCCAGCAGCGTAGGTGACAGTAGTAATTCACCCCTCCACTTT. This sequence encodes CASSVGDSSNSPLHF.

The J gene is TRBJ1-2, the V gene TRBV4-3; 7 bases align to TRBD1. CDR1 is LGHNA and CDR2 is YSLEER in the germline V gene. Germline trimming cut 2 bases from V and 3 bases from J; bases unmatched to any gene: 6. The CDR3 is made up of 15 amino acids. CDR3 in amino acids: CASSQSGQVDYGYTF. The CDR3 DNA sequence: TGCGCCAGCAGCCAATCAGGACAGGTCGACTATGGCTACACCTTC.

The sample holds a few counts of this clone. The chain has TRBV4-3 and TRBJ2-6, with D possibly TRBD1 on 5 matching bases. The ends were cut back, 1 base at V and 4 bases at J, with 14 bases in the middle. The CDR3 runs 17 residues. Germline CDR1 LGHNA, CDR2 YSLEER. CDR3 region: CASSQGVGGAGANVLTF. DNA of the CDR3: TGCGCCAGCAGCCAAGGGGTCGGTGGGGCGGGGGCCAACGTCCTGACTTTC.

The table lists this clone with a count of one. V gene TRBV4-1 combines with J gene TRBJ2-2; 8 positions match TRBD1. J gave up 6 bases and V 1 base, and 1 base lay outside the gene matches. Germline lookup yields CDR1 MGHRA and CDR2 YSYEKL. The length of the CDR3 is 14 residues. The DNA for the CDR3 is TGCGCCAGCAGCCAAGGACAGGGGTCCGGGGAGCTGTTTTTT. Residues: CASSQGQGSGELFF.

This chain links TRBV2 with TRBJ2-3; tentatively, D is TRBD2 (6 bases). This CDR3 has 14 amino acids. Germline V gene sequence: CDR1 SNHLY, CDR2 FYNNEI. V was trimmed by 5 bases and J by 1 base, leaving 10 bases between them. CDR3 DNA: TGTGCCAGCAGTAAGATAGCGGGCACAGATACGCAGTATTTT. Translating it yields CASSKIAGTDTQYF.

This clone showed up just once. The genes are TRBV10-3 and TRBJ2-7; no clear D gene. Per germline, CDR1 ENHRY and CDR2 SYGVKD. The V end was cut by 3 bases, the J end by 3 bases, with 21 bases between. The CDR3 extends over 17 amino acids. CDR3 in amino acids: CAISDRRGRFPFYEQYF. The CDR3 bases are TGTGCCATCAGTGACCGACGCGGAAGGTTCCCTTTCTACGAGCAGTACTTC.

For the CDR3, the DNA is TGTGCCAGCAGCTTACGGACACCGTCGAACACCGGGGAGCTGTTTTTT. Its translation is CASSLRTPSNTGELFF. The chain employs TRBV7-9 and TRBJ2-2, with D tentatively TRBD1 (5 bases). V was pared by 2 bases and J by 0 bases, with 10 bases between. The CDR3 contains 16 residues. The germline V gene encodes CDR1 SEHNR and CDR2 FQNEAQ (reference sequence).

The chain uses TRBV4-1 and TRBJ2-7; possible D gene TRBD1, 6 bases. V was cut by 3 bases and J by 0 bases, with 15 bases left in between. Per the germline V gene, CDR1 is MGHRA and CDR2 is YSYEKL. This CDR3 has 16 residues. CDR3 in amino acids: CASSQEDRPSSYEQYF. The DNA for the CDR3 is TGCGCCAGCAGCCAGGAAGACAGGCCGAGCTCCTACGAGCAGTACTTC.